What follows are 31 T cell receptor beta chains derived from one specimen sequenced in a study of CD8 T cells in Susac syndrome. RNA totalling roughly 0.45 to 1 ug underwent reverse transcription with random hexamers. TCRdb called the immunoSEQ multiplex PCR reads again in MiXCR, with one record for every CDR3 protein. The table records 120,000 or so distinct CDR3 sequences, around 96% of them present only once. The sequenced material came from CD8+ T cells from PBMCs. The source is a human donor with Susac syndrome.

J is TRBJ2-7 and V is TRBV5-6, with TRBD2 identical over 10 bases. CDR3 size: 14 residues. Per germline, CDR1 SGHDT and CDR2 YYEEEE. Trimming at V came to 0 bases and at J to 5 bases, leaving 2 bases not matched to a gene. The CDR3 loop is CASSLALAGDEQYF. For the CDR3, the DNA is TGTGCCAGCAGCTTGGCTCTAGCGGGAGACGAGCAGTACTTC.

The chain uses TRBV2 and TRBJ2-1, with TRBD2 identical over 11 bases. J gave up 9 bases and V 6 bases, and 4 bases lay outside the gene matches. The CDR3 runs to 13 residues. The germline V gene encodes CDR1 SNHLY and CDR2 FYNNEI. The CDR3, as DNA: TGTGCCAGCAGCGGACTAGCGGGCCCTGAGCAGTTCTTC. This encodes CASSGLAGPEQFF.

The chain employs TRBV7-2 and TRBJ2-1; a possible D gene is TRBD2 (5 bases). In germline, CDR1 is SGHTA, CDR2 FQGNSA. CDR3 length: 14 amino acids. Trimming removed 3 bases at V and 4 bases at J, with 10 bases between. CDR3 region: CASSFVEGYNEQFF. The CDR3 nucleotides are TGTGCCAGCAGCTTCGTTGAGGGATACAATGAGCAGTTCTTC.

The J gene is TRBJ2-3, the V gene TRBV7-8; D remains unclear. This CDR3 contains 14 residues. From germline, CDR1 is SGHVS and CDR2 FQNEAQ. The germline V and J ends were trimmed by 2 bases and 3 bases, with 9 bases remaining between them. CDR3: CASSLFAGTDTQYF. The CDR3 DNA reads TGTGCCAGCAGCTTATTCGCCGGAACAGATACGCAGTATTTT.

A single count supports this clonotype. The gene calls are TRBV15 and TRBJ2-1; D gene uncertain. This CDR3 has 15 amino acids. The V and J ends lost 0 bases and 3 bases respectively, with 9 bases between them. CDR1 and CDR2 from the germline V gene are LNHNV and YYDKDF (reference sequence). CDR3 sequence reads: CATSRDTEYYNEQFF. The CDR3 DNA is TGTGCCACCAGCAGAGACACAGAGTACTACAATGAGCAGTTCTTC.

The V and J genes are TRBV5-1 and TRBJ1-1; possible D gene TRBD1, 5 bases. Trimming took 1 base from V and 1 from J, leaving 17 bases between them. CDR1 is SGHRS and CDR2 is YFSETQ in the germline V gene. The CDR3 totals 17 residues. The CDR3 DNA sequence: TGCGCCAGCAGCTTGTTGGGGCAGACGGGAAGGAACACTGAAGCTTTCTTT. Translated, it gives CASSLLGQTGRNTEAFF.

V gene TRBV3-1 combines with J gene TRBJ1-1; 7 nucleotides line up with TRBD1. The CDR3 sequence is 16 residues long. CDR1 LGHDT and CDR2 YNNKEL come from the germline V gene (reference sequence). Losses at the gene ends were 0 bases for V and 0 bases for J; bases not matched to a gene: 4. The CDR3 bases are TGTGCCAGCAGCCAAGAGGACAGGAACATGAACACTGAAGCTTTCTTT. Protein sequence: CASSQEDRNMNTEAFF.

A single count supports this clonotype. This rearrangement joins TRBV9 to TRBJ1-2, with 7 bases that match TRBD1. The trim removed 3 bases at V and 3 bases at J, leaving 8 bases unmatched. The CDR3 is 15 amino acids. Germline CDR1 SGDLS, CDR2 YYNGEE. CDR3: CASSEMDRIDYGYTF. The CDR3 region has the DNA TGTGCCAGCAGCGAAATGGACAGGATAGACTATGGCTACACCTTC.

The chain carries TRBV5-1 and TRBJ2-1, with a possible D match to TRBD2 (6 bases). The V end lost 2 bases, the J end lost 7 bases, and 13 bases lay between the germline ends. There are 14 residues in the CDR3. Per germline, CDR1 SGHRS and CDR2 YFSETQ. CDR3 nucleotide sequence: TGCGCCAGCAGCTTCGGGGGAGGAGGGAATGAGCAGTTCTTC. Amino acids: CASSFGGGGNEQFF.

This sequence joins TRBV5-6 and TRBJ2-2; unclear D gene. The CDR3 loop spans 14 amino acids. The germline gives CDR1 SGHDT, CDR2 YYEEEE. V lost 4 bases, J lost 3 bases, and 10 bases lay in between. The CDR3 nucleotides read TGTGCCAGCAGCCTTAACAGTCACACCGGGGAGCTGTTTTTT. As protein: CASSLNSHTGELFF.

This CDR3 is CASSPAGRSGDTQYF. CDR3 nucleotide sequence: TGTGCCAGCAGCCCCGCGGGGAGGTCGGGAGATACGCAGTATTTT. J is TRBJ2-3 and V is TRBV7-3, with D perhaps TRBD2 (6 bases). The germline CDR1 and CDR2 sequences are SGHTA and FQGTGA. Trimming cost V 5 bases and J 5 bases, with 17 bases left between them. CDR3 size: 15 residues.

The chain recombines TRBV9 with TRBJ1-3; D unresolved. The CDR3 covers 19 residues. V lost 2 bases and J lost 0, with 21 bases in between. Germline V gives CDR1 SGDLS, CDR2 YYNGEE. The CDR3 nucleotides read TGTGCCAGCAGCGTTTCCAAGGCAGAACCAAGAAACTCTGGAAACACCATATATTTT. This codes for CASSVSKAEPRNSGNTIYF.

The chain employs TRBV9 and TRBJ2-3, with TRBD1 as a possible D gene (6 bases). This CDR3 region has 14 residues. Trimming removed 4 bases from V and 2 bases from J, with 11 bases in between. Germline CDR1 is SGDLS and CDR2 is YYNGEE. This CDR3 reads CASSPGTHTDTQYF. The CDR3 bases are TGTGCCAGCAGCCCCGGGACACACACAGATACGCAGTATTTT. Drawing the rest from reference TRBV9 and TRBJ2-3, the complete variable domain is DSGVTQTPKHLITATGQRVTLRCSPRSGDLSVYWYQQSLDQGLQFLIQYYNGEERAKGNILERFSAQQFPDLHSELNLSSLELGDSALYFCASSPGTHTDTQYFGPGTRLTVL.

The genes are TRBV3-1 and TRBJ1-2; D uncertain. Trimming removed 4 bases from V and 1 base from J, with 16 bases in between. CDR1 and CDR2 (germline): LGHDT, YNNKEL (reference sequence). The CDR3 loop spans 16 amino acids. CDR3 bases: TGTGCCAGCAGCCCTCGGACGGAAGACTTTAACTATGGCTACACCTTC. Protein product: CASSPRTEDFNYGYTF.

Here the CDR3 DNA reads TGCGCCAGCAGCCAAGGGACAGGAGGGAACACTGAAGCTTTCTTT. This gives the protein CASSQGTGGNTEAFF. The rearrangement links TRBV4-3 to TRBJ1-1; TRBD1 matches at 7 bases. CDR3 size: 15 residues. Trimming removed 1 base from V and 1 base from J; junction bases left unmatched: 3. The germline V gene encodes CDR1 LGHNA and CDR2 YSLEER.

This chain connects TRBV20-1 to TRBJ2-7; 7 nucleotides align to TRBD1. CDR3 size: 12 residues. Germline CDR1 DFQATT, CDR2 SNEGSKA (reference sequence). V dropped 4 bases and J dropped 2; count of bases not matched to a gene: 2. The CDR3 spells CSATTGTYEQYF. CDR3 bases: TGCAGTGCTACGACAGGGACCTACGAGCAGTACTTC.

The CDR3, as DNA: TGTGCCTGGAGTGGAACAGGGGGTGAAGCTTTCTTT. It is translated as CAWSGTGGEAFF. This chain uses TRBV30 with TRBJ1-1, with TRBD1 identical over 8 bases. Looked up from germline, CDR1 is GTSNPN and CDR2 is SVGIG (reference sequence). The V gene end was trimmed by 1 base and the J gene end by 7 bases; junction bases not matched to a gene: 2. This CDR3 region has 12 residues.

CDR3 in amino acids: CATSDFNDGELFF. CDR3 coding DNA: TGTGCCACCAGTGATTTTAATGACGGGGAGCTGTTTTTT. V gene TRBV24-1 combines with J gene TRBJ2-2; D not resolved. The ends were cut back, 1 base at V and 7 bases at J, with 6 bases in the middle. The CDR3 is 13 amino acids. Germline assignment: CDR1 KGHDR and CDR2 SFDVKD.

For the CDR3, the DNA is TGCGCCAGCAGCCAAGGGGGAAAGGGCTACGAGCAGTACTTC. This gives the protein CASSQGGKGYEQYF. The chain is built from TRBV4-3 and TRBJ2-7, with D hard to call. In germline, CDR1 is LGHNA, CDR2 YSLEER. The CDR3 runs 14 residues. The ends were cut back, 1 base at V and 3 bases at J, with 10 bases in the middle.

The chain has TRBV4-3 and TRBJ1-1; D not certain. The CDR3 runs to 14 residues. V dropped 0 bases and J dropped 6 bases, with 11 bases sitting between them. Germline V gene data show CDR1 as LGHNA and CDR2 as YSLEER. In DNA, the CDR3 is TGCGCCAGCAGCCAAGATGTGGAGTTCCCTGAAGCTTTCTTT. It is translated as CASSQDVEFPEAFF.

This rearrangement joins TRBV7-8 to TRBJ1-1, with 10 bases fitting TRBD1. Trimming cost V 5 bases and J 5 bases; bases outside gene matches: 8. CDR1 is SGHVS and CDR2 is FQNEAQ in the germline V gene. This CDR3 has 15 amino acids. This CDR3 reads CASSDRQGALTEAFF. For the CDR3, the DNA is TGTGCCAGCAGCGACAGACAGGGGGCTTTGACTGAAGCTTTCTTT.

The chain employs TRBV18 and TRBJ1-5; TRBD1 might be the D (5 bases). CDR1 KGHSH and CDR2 LQKENI come from the germline V gene. This CDR3 spans 15 amino acids. Trimming stripped 3 bases from V and 5 bases from J, with 14 bases between. The chain's CDR3 is CASSPRGRSDQPQHF. The CDR3 DNA sequence: TGTGCCAGCTCACCCCGGGGCAGGAGCGATCAGCCCCAGCATTTT.

CDR3: CASSSPEGYGYTF. CDR3 sequence (DNA): TGTGCCAGCAGTTCCCCAGAAGGCTATGGCTACACCTTC. This chain connects TRBV6-4 to TRBJ1-2; D not resolved. Trimming took 5 bases from V and 4 from J, leaving 11 bases between them. The CDR3 contains 13 residues. Germline loops: CDR1 MRHNA, CDR2 SNTAGT.

The chain has TRBV6-6 and TRBJ1-3, with 10 bases matching TRBD1. Trimming removed 5 bases from V and 4 bases from J; junction bases left unmatched: 2. This CDR3 is built from 14 residues. Germline V gene data show CDR1 as MNHNY and CDR2 as SVGAGI (reference sequence). CDR3 region: CASSQDRGGNTIYF. For the CDR3, the DNA is TGTGCCAGCAGTCAGGACAGGGGGGGAAACACCATATATTTT.

The V gene is TRBV12-3 or TRBV12-4, the J gene TRBJ1-1, with D maybe TRBD1 (6 bases). The CDR3 consists of 15 residues. Trimming stripped 5 bases from V and 6 bases from J, with 19 bases between. CDR3 nucleotides: TGTGCCAGCAGTCGGCCGGGGCAGGGGCCGGCTGAAGCTTTCTTT. Its protein product is CASSRPGQGPAEAFF.

This rearrangement joins TRBV7-6 to TRBJ1-4; 7 nucleotides match TRBD1. The ends lost 7 bases at V and 3 bases at J; junction bases unmatched: 8. This CDR3 contains 15 residues. CDR1 and CDR2 (germline): SGHVS, FNYEAQ. The CDR3 region is CASTQGGLANEKLFF. CDR3 DNA sequence: TGTGCCAGCACACAAGGGGGCTTGGCTAATGAAAAACTGTTTTTT.

V gene TRBV7-9 combines with J gene TRBJ2-1; 11 bases match TRBD2. V shed 1 base, J shed 10 bases, and the junction held 12 bases outside the gene matches. The CDR3 totals 17 residues. In germline, CDR1 is SEHNR, CDR2 FQNEAQ (reference sequence). The CDR3 coding sequence is TGTGCCAGCAGCTTAGTTACACTAGCGGGGGCCCCGGGGGAGCAGTTCTTC. It codes for CASSLVTLAGAPGEQFF.

The rearrangement uses TRBV25-1 and TRBJ1-5, with 9 bases fitting TRBD1. The trim removed 2 bases at V and 4 bases at J, leaving 3 bases unmatched. Germline CDR1 and CDR2: MGHDK and SYGVNS. This CDR3 is 15 amino acids long. CDR3 in amino acids: CASSEDRGKNQPQHF. CDR3 DNA sequence: TGTGCCAGCAGTGAAGACAGGGGGAAGAATCAGCCCCAGCATTTT. Supplemented by reference TRBV25-1 and TRBJ1-5, the full variable domain reads EADIYQTPRYLVIGTGKKITLECSQTMGHDKMYWYQQDPGMELHLIHYSYGVNSTEKGDLSSESTVSRIRTEHFPLTLESARPSHTSQYLCASSEDRGKNQPQHFGDGTRLSIL.

The chain links TRBV27 to TRBJ2-7; possibly TRBD1 or TRBD2 for D (5 bases each). CDR1 and CDR2 from the germline V gene are MNHEY and SMNVEV (reference sequence). The CDR3 totals 14 residues. Trimming took 5 bases from V and 2 from J, leaving 13 bases between them. Written as DNA, the CDR3 is TGTGCCAGCAGTCCTGGGACCCAAGCCTACGAGCAGTACTTC. This translates into CASSPGTQAYEQYF.

The gene calls are TRBV24-1 and TRBJ2-5; tentative D call: TRBD2 (6 bases). Germline CDR1 is KGHDR and CDR2 is SFDVKD. Trimming took 5 bases from V and 2 from J, leaving 8 bases between them. The CDR3 is 13 amino acids. CDR3 residues: CATSAAGQETQYF. As DNA, the CDR3 is TGTGCCACCAGTGCGGCGGGGCAAGAGACCCAGTACTTC.

J is TRBJ2-7 and V is TRBV6-2 or TRBV6-3; D may match TRBD1 or TRBD2 (5 bases each). Germline values: CDR1 MNHEY, CDR2 SVGEGT. The CDR3 contains 14 residues. Trimming took off 7 bases at V and 2 bases at J, with 15 bases between the two ends. The CDR3 loop is CASTLGAEAYEQYF. CDR3 in DNA: TGTGCCAGCACCCTCGGGGCGGAGGCCTACGAGCAGTACTTC.